Below, 5 T cell receptor beta chains from the same sample are listed, as sequenced in a study of control samples from healthy donors and cancer patients (dated by TCRdb to 2018 to 2021). Library prep was done by the immunoSEQ multiplex PCR assay. TCRdb retrieved this table from immuneACCESS and kept in-frame rearrangements only. Not all clones are present; in checked studies, unresolved V genes account for under half, and no reason is known for the remainder. The sample table contains approximately 80,000 clones; only one count was recorded for 91% of them. Jointly, the top ten make up 15% to 17% of the sample. The sequenced material came from blood. These receptors were collected from a man younger than 45 in good health.

The chain is built from TRBV27 and TRBJ2-5; a possible D gene is TRBD2 (6 bases). Germline V gene data show CDR1 as MNHEY and CDR2 as SMNVEV (reference sequence). Deletions cut 5 bases from V and 5 bases from J, with 12 bases between. The CDR3 has 13 residues. Written as DNA, the CDR3 is TGTGCCAGCAGTGCCACCGGAGGGGAGACCCAGTACTTC. This codes for CASSATGGETQYF.

The table lists this clone with a count of one. This rearrangement joins TRBV6-5 to TRBJ1-6, with 7 bases fitting TRBD1. The J segment lost 6 bases and the V segment lost 8 bases, leaving 4 bases of the junction unmatched. Germline assignment: CDR1 MNHEY and CDR2 SVGAGI. The CDR3 contains 13 residues. The CDR3 DNA is TGTGCCAGCGAGTCAGGGGGTAATTCACCCCTCCACTTT. This sequence encodes CASESGGNSPLHF.

The chain employs TRBV3-1 (or the pseudogene TRBV3-2) and TRBJ1-5, with D perhaps TRBD1 (5 bases). The CDR3 totals 14 residues. CDR1 and CDR2 (germline): LGHDT, YNNKEL (reference sequence). Trimming stripped 1 base from V and 2 bases from J, with 6 bases between. The CDR3 DNA reads as TGTGCCAGCAGCCAAGGGGGCCGCAATCAGCCCCAGCATTTT. Protein: CASSQGGRNQPQHF.

The chain recombines TRBV5-1 with TRBJ1-2; no firm D call. V lost 0 bases and J lost 0, with 9 bases in between. The CDR3 spans 15 residues. The germline gives CDR1 SGHRS, CDR2 YFSETQ. The DNA of the CDR3 is TGCGCCAGCAGCTTGGCGTCAGAAACTAACTATGGCTACACCTTC. Protein sequence: CASSLASETNYGYTF.

CDR3 protein: CASSPPSGGANEKLFF. In DNA, the CDR3 is TGTGCCAGCTCACCTCCCAGCGGTGGGGCTAATGAAAAACTGTTTTTT. This rearrangement joins TRBV18 to TRBJ1-4; D not resolved. V was pared by 3 bases and J by 3 bases, with 14 bases between. This CDR3 comprises 16 residues. Germline V CDR1 and CDR2: KGHSH, LQKENI.